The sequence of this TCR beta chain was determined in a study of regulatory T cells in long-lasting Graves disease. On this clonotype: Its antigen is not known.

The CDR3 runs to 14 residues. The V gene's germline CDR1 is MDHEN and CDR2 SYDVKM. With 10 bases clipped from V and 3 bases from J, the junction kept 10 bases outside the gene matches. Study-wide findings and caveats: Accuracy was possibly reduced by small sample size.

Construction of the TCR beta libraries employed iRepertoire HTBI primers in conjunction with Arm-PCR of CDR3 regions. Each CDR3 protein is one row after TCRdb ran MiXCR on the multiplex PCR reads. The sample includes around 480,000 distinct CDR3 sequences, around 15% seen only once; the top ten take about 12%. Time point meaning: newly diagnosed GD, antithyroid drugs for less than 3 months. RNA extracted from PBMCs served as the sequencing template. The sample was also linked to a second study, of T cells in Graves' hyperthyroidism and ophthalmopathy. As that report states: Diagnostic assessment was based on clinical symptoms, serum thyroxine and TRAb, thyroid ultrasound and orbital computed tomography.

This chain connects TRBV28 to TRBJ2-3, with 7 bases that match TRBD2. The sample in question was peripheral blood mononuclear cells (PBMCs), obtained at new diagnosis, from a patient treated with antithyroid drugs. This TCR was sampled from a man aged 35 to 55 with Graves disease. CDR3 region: CANRPAGTTDTQYF. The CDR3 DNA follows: TGTGCCAACCGCCCAGCGGGAACGACAGATACGCAGTATTTT.